Listed below are T cell receptor beta chains from one sample, sequenced in a study of blood T cell repertoires in COVID-19. The method was immunoSEQ multiplex PCR; TCRdb's version includes in-frame clones alone and lacks a portion of them. The sample shows 240,000 or so clones, roughly 82% of them seen only once. Specimen: PBMCs or T cells enriched from blood (not recorded which). The receptors come from a woman aged 45-60 years who had recovered from COVID-19. The CDR3 runs from the conserved cysteine through the conserved F or W. Each record gives: J gene, D gene, clone size, V gene, CDR3 DNA, CDR3 protein. The D gene is left open where the match is weak. Where a row states a size, it is once, few, many or the class of an expanded clone; other rows omit it.

TRBJ2-7 TRBD2 - TRBV7-2 TGTGCCAGCAGCTTAGGACTAGCGGGGGGTCAGGCCGAGCAGTACTTC CASSLGLAGGQAEQYF
TRBJ2-7 - - TRBV19 TGTGCCAGTAGTATAGGGAGTTGGTACGAGCAGTACTTC CASSIGSWYEQYF
TRBJ2-1 - - TRBV7-9 TGTGCCAGCAGCTTTGAACGGAGCTCCTACAATGAGCAGTTCTTC CASSFERSSYNEQFF
TRBJ2-7 - few TRBV6-2/TRBV6-3 TGTGCCAGCAGTTACTCGGACAGCTCCTACGAGCAGTACTTC CASSYSDSSYEQYF
TRBJ1-4 - - TRBV3-1/TRBV3-2 TGTGCCAGCAGCCAAGTCACAGGGTCTAATGAAAAACTGTTTTTT CASSQVTGSNEKLFF
TRBJ1-6 - - TRBV23-1 TGCGCCAGCAGACGACAGACCCGCTCCTATAATTCACCCCTCCACTTT CASRRQTRSYNSPLHF
TRBJ2-1 - - TRBV7-3 TGTGCCAGCAGCAAAGGCGCGGCACCTTACAATGAGCAGTTCTTC CASSKGAAPYNEQFF
TRBJ2-1 TRBD2 - TRBV6-2/TRBV6-3 TGTGCCAGCAGTAGGACTAGCGGGTGGGACTCCTACAATGAGCAGTTCTTC CASSRTSGWDSYNEQFF
TRBJ2-7 TRBD2 - TRBV19 TGTGCCAGTAAGCAACTAGCGGGAGGGCCCTACGAGCAGTACTTC CASKQLAGGPYEQYF
TRBJ2-6 - - TRBV5-1 TGCGCCAGCAGCTCGGGATCCGTTTCCTCTGGGGCCAACGTCCTGACTTTC CASSSGSVSSGANVLTF
TRBJ2-7 TRBD1 - TRBV19 TGTGCCAGTAGTAGCCTAGGGACAGGGCTCTACGAGCAGTACTTC CASSSLGTGLYEQYF
TRBJ2-5 TRBD2 - TRBV19 TGTGCCAGTAGCCGCAGCGGGGGGCCCCAACAAGAGACCCAGTACTTC CASSRSGGPQQETQYF
TRBJ1-5 - - TRBV7-2 TGTGCCAGCAGCCTGAACGGGGGGGGCGCGGTGTCCCAGCCCCAGCATTTT CASSLNGGGAVSQPQHF
TRBJ1-5 - few TRBV30 TGTGCCTTATCCCGGGGAGGGGACCAGCCCCAGCATTTT CALSRGGDQPQHF
TRBJ2-1 TRBD2 few TRBV6-5 TGTGCCAGCAGGCTAGCGGGGTTCTCCTACAATGAGCAGTTCTTC CASRLAGFSYNEQFF
TRBJ1-4 - few TRBV6-2/TRBV6-3 TGTGCCAGCAGCTACTACCGCGGACTGAAAACTAATGAAAAACTGTTTTTT CASSYYRGLKTNEKLFF
TRBJ2-7 TRBD2 - TRBV29-1 TGCAGCGTCAAAGGGACTAGCGGGAGGGTTGTCGAGCAGTACTTC CSVKGTSGRVVEQYF
TRBJ1-4 TRBD1 - TRBV11-2 TGTGCCAGCAGCTTCGACAGGGGGCGTGAAAAACTGTTTTTT CASSFDRGREKLFF
TRBJ2-7 TRBD1 - TRBV5-1 TGCGCCAGCAGCGAGACCGGGACAGGGGTCAACGAGCAGTACTTC CASSETGTGVNEQYF
TRBJ2-7 TRBD2 - TRBV9 TGTGCCAGCAGCGTAGGTCCGGGACTAGCGTACTCCTACGAGCAGTACTTC CASSVGPGLAYSYEQYF
TRBJ2-7 TRBD1 - TRBV10-3 TGTGCCATCAGTGGCGGGACAGGGGACTACGAGCAGTACTTC CAISGGTGDYEQYF
TRBJ2-7 TRBD2 - TRBV18 TGTGCCAGCTCACCACGGGTAGCGGGAATGAGTGAGCAGTACTTC CASSPRVAGMSEQYF
TRBJ1-2 - - TRBV6-6 TGTGCCAGCAGTTACTCGTCAGGGGTTCGGGGCTACACCTTC CASSYSSGVRGYTF
TRBJ2-7 TRBD2 - TRBV6-5 TGTGCCAGCAGGTTAGCGGGAGGGCCGGGGTACGAGCAGTACTTC CASRLAGGPGYEQYF
TRBJ1-4 TRBD1 - TRBV11-3 TGTGCCAGCAGCTTAATGACAGGGGAAGAAAAACTGTTTTTT CASSLMTGEEKLFF
TRBJ2-5 TRBD2 - TRBV7-7 TGTGCTAGCAGCTTAGCGCTAGCGGGAGGGCAGGAGACCCAGTACTTC CASSLALAGGQETQYF
TRBJ1-5 - - TRBV5-4 TGTGCCACCCAACAAGGGGCGCCGGGCAATCAGCCCCAGCATTTT CATQQGAPGNQPQHF
TRBJ1-6 - - TRBV4-3 TGCGCCAGCAGCCAAGGGACAGCAAATAATTCACCCCTCCACTTT CASSQGTANNSPLHF
TRBJ2-1 TRBD2 - TRBV2 TGTGCCAGCAGTCCTAAGCCGGGACTAGCGGGACTGTTCTCCTACAATGAGCAGTTCTTC CASSPKPGLAGLFSYNEQFF
TRBJ1-5 - - TRBV28 TGTGCCAGCAGTTTAGGGCAAGTGGGCAATCAGCCCCAGCATTTT CASSLGQVGNQPQHF
TRBJ2-1 - - TRBV20-1 TGCAGTGCTGAGAGCGGTGAGCAGTTCTTC CSAESGEQFF
TRBJ2-7 - - TRBV10-3 TGTGCCATCAGTGAGGTGGGCCTCTACGAGCAGTACTTC CAISEVGLYEQYF
TRBJ1-4 - - TRBV6-5 TGTGCCAGCAGCCACGGGGAAAAACTGTTTTTT CASSHGEKLFF
TRBJ1-2 - - TRBV4-1 TGCGCCAGCACCTCGTCGGCCAGGGCGGACTATGGCTACACCTTC CASTSSARADYGYTF
TRBJ2-2 TRBD2 - TRBV19 TGTGCCAGTAATTGGGGGAGGGCCTACCGGAGACCCGGGGAGCTGTTTTTT CASNWGRAYRRPGELFF
TRBJ1-5 - - TRBV10-3 TGTGCCGCCGCAGGGCAAAATCAGCCCCAGCATTTT CAAAGQNQPQHF
TRBJ1-6 - - TRBV5-8 TGTGCCAGCAGCTTGTCAGGGTATTACAGGAATTCACCCCTCCACTTT CASSLSGYYRNSPLHF
TRBJ2-7 TRBD1 - TRBV5-4 TGTGCCAGCAGCCCGGGGACAGGGGCCAGGTACGAGCAGTACTTC CASSPGTGARYEQYF
TRBJ1-4 - - TRBV18 TGTGCCAGCTCACATTCACAGGGAACTAATGAAAAACTGTTTTTT CASSHSQGTNEKLFF
TRBJ2-7 - - TRBV6-2/TRBV6-3 TGTGCCAGCAGTTACTCGTTGGCAGGGGTCGGGGAGCAGTACTTC CASSYSLAGVGEQYF
TRBJ2-3 - once TRBV23-1 TGCGCCAGCCGAAACGGAACACCTAGTAGCCCAGATACGCAGTATTTT CASRNGTPSSPDTQYF
TRBJ1-1 - - TRBV7-9 TGTGCCAGCAGCTCCGGGTGGAGGGGCACTGAAGCTTTCTTT CASSSGWRGTEAFF
TRBJ2-1 TRBD2 - TRBV4-3 TGCGCCAGCAGCCATTACGGGACTAGTACGGTTGAGCAGTTCTTC CASSHYGTSTVEQFF
TRBJ2-7 - - TRBV21-1 TGTGCCAGCAGCCCCGGGAACTCCTACGAGCAGTACTTC CASSPGNSYEQYF
TRBJ2-3 TRBD1 - TRBV11-3 TGTGCCAGCAGCCCGTGGACAGGGTCGGAAGATACGCAGTATTTT CASSPWTGSEDTQYF
TRBJ1-4 - - TRBV18 TGTGCCAGCCAAGGCGGTGAAAAACTGTTTTTT CASQGGEKLFF
TRBJ1-2 - - TRBV19 TGTGCCAGTAGTCTTAACAGGGTGGCTGGCTACACCTTC CASSLNRVAGYTF
TRBJ1-3 - - TRBV19 TGTGCCAGTAGTAGTACAGTTCTCTCTGGAAACACCATATATTTT CASSSTVLSGNTIYF